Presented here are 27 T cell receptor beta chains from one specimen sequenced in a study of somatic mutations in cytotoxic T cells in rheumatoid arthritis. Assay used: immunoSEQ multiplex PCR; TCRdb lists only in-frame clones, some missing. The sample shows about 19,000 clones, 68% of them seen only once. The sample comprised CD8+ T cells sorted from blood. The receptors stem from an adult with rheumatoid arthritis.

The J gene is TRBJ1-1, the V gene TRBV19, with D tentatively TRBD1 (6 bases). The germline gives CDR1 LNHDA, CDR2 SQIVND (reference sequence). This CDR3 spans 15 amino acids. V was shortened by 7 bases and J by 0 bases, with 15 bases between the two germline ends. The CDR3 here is CASTARGKMNTEAFF. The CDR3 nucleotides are TGTGCCAGTACCGCCAGGGGTAAAATGAACACTGAAGCTTTCTTT.

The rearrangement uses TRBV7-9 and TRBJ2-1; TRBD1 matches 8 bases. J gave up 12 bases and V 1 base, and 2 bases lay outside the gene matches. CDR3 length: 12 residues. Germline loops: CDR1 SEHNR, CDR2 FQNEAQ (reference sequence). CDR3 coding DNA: TGTGCCAGCAGCTTAGTCGGACAGGGGCAGTTCTTC. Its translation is CASSLVGQGQFF. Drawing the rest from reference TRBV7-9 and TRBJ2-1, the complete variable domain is DTGVSQNPRHKITKRGQNVTFRCDPISEHNRLYWYRQTLGQGPEFLTYFQNEAQLEKSRLLSDRFSAERPKGSFSTLEIQRTEQGDSAMYLCASSLVGQGQFFGPGTRLTVL.

DNA for the CDR3: TGTGCCAGCAGCTTGAGGGGCCTAGCTACCTACAATGAGCAGTTCTTC. Amino acid sequence: CASSLRGLATYNEQFF. J is TRBJ2-1 and V is TRBV5-6; D tentatively fits TRBD1 or TRBD2 (5 bases each). The CDR3 totals 16 residues. V lost 1 base and J 2 bases, leaving 13 bases between the germline ends. In germline, CDR1 is SGHDT, CDR2 YYEEEE.

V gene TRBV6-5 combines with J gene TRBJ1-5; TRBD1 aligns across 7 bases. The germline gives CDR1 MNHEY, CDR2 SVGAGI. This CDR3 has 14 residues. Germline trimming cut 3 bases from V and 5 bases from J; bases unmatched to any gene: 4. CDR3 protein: CASSYRGGDQPQHF. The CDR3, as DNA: TGTGCCAGCAGTTATAGAGGGGGCGATCAGCCCCAGCATTTT.

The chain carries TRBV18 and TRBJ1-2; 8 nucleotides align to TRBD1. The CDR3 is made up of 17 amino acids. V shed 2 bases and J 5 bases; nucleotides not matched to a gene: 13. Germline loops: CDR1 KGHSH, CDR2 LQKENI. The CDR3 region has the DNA TGTGCCAGCTCACCAAGGGGACAGGACAAAGCTCTGTATGGCTACACCTTC. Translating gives CASSPRGQDKALYGYTF.

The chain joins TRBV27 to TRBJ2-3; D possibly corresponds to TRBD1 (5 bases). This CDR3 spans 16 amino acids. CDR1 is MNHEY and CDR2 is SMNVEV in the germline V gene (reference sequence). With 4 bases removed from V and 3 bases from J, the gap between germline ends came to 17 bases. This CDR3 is CASSSATALPTDTQYF. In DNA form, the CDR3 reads TGTGCCAGCAGTTCCGCGACAGCCCTCCCAACAGATACGCAGTATTTT.

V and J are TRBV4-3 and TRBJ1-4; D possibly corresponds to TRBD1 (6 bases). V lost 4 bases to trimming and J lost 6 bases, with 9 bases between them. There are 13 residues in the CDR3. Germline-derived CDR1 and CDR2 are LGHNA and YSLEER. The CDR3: CASSLQGDEKLFF. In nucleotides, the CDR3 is TGCGCCAGCAGCCTACAGGGCGATGAAAAACTGTTTTTT.

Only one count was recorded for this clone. CDR3 sequence reads: CASSESIAGGQYQETQYF. CDR3 nucleotides: TGCGCCAGCAGTGAGTCGATAGCGGGGGGCCAGTACCAAGAGACCCAGTACTTC. The genes are TRBV10-1 and TRBJ2-5, with 10 bases matching TRBD2. The CDR3 loop spans 18 amino acids. Germline CDR1 WNHNN, CDR2 SYGVQD (reference sequence). The ends lost 0 bases at V and 0 bases at J; junction bases unmatched: 7.

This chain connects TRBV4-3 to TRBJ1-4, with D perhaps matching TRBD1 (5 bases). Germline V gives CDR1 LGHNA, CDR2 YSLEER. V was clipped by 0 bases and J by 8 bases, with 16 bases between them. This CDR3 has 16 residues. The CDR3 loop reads CASSQDPGAKGEKLFF. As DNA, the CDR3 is TGCGCCAGCAGCCAAGATCCCGGGGCCAAAGGGGAAAAACTGTTTTTT.

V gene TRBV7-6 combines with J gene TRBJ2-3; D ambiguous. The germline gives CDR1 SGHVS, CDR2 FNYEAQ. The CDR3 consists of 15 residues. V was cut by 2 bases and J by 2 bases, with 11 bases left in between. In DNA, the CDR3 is TGTGCCAGCAGCTTATTCGTGGACCCCACAGATACGCAGTATTTT. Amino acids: CASSLFVDPTDTQYF.

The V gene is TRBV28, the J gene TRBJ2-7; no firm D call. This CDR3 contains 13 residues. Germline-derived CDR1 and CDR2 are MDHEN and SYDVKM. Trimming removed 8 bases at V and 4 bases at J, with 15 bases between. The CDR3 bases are TGTGCCAGCTCAACCGGGCCGGAATACGAGCAGTACTTC. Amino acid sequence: CASSTGPEYEQYF.

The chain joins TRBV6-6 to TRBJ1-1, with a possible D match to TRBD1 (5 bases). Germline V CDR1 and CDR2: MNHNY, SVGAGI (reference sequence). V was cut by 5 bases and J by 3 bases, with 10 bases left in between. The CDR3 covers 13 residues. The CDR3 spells CASSKIRDTEAFF. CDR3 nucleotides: TGTGCCAGCAGTAAAATCAGGGACACTGAAGCTTTCTTT.

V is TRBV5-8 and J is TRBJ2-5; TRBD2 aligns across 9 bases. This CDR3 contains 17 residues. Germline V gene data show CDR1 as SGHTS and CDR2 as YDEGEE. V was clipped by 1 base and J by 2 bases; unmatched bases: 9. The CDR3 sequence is CASSLLRGGYEQETQYF. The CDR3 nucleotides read TGTGCCAGCAGCTTGTTGCGGGGGGGATATGAACAAGAGACCCAGTACTTC. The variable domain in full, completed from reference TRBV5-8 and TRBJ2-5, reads EAGVTQSPTHLIKTRGQQATLRCSPISGHTSVYWYQQALGLGLQFLLWYDEGEERNRGNFPPRFSGRQFPNYSSELNVNALELEDSALYLCASSLLRGGYEQETQYFGPGTRLLVL.

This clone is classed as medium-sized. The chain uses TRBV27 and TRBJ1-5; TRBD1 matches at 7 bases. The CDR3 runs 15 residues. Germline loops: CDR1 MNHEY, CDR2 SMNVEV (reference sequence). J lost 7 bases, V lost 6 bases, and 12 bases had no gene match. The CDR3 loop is CASRGSYRGGQPQHF. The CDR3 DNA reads TGTGCCAGCAGGGGGTCCTACAGGGGAGGGCAGCCCCAGCATTTT.

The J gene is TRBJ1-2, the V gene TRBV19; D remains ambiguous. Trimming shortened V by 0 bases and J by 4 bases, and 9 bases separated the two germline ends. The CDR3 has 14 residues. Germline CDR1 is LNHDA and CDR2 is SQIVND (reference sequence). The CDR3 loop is CASSIDTVTYGYTF. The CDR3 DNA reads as TGTGCCAGTAGTATAGATACAGTTACCTATGGCTACACCTTC.

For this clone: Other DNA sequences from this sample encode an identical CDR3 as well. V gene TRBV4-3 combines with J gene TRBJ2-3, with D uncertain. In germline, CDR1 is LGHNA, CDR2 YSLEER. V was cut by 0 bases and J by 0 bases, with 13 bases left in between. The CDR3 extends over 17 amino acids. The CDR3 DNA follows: TGCGCCAGCAGCCAAGATCCGCCAGGAGCTAGCACAGATACGCAGTATTTT. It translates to CASSQDPPGASTDTQYF.

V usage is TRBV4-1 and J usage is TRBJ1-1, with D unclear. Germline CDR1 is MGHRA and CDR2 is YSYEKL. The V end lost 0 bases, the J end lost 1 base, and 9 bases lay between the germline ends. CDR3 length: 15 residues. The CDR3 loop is CASSQDRWENTEAFF. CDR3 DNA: TGCGCCAGCAGCCAAGATAGATGGGAGAACACTGAAGCTTTCTTT.

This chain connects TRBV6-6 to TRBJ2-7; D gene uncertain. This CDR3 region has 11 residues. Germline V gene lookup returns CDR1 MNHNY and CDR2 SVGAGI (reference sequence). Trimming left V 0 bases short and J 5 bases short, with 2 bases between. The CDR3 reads CASSYSDEQYF. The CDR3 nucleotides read TGTGCCAGCAGTTACTCAGACGAGCAGTACTTC.

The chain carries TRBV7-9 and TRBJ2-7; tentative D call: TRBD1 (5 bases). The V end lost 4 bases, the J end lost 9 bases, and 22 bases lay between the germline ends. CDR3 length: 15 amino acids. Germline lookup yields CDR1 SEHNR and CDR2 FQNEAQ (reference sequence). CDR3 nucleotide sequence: TGTGCCAGCAGCTCCCGTATACAGGCCCTGGACGGGCAGTACTTC. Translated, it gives CASSSRIQALDGQYF.

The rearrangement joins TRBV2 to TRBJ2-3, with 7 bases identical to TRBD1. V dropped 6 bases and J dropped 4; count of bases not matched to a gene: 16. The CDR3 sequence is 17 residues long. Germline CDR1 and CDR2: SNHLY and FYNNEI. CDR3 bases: TGTGCCAGCAGCGAGACAGGGATCCAAATGTGGGCAGATACGCAGTATTTT. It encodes CASSETGIQMWADTQYF.

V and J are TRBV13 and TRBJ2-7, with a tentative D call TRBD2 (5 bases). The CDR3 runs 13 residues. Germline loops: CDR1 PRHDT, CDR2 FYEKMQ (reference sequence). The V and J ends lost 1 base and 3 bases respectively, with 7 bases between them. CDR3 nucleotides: TGTGCCAGCAGCTTAGCGGGGTTCTACGAGCAGTACTTC. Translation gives CASSLAGFYEQYF.

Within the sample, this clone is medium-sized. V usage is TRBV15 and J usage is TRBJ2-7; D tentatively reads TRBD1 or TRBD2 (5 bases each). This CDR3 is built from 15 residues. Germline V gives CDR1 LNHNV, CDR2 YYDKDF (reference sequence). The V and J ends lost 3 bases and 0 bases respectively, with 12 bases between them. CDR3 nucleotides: TGTGCCACCAGCAGCCGGGACGGGGCCTCCTACGAGCAGTACTTC. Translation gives CATSSRDGASYEQYF.

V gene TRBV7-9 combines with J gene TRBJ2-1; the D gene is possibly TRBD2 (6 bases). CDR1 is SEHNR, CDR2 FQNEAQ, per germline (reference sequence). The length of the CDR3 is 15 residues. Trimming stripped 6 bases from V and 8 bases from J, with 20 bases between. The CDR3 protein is CASRSAGISRDEQFF. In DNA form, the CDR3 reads TGTGCCAGCAGGTCGGCGGGAATTAGCAGAGATGAGCAGTTCTTC.

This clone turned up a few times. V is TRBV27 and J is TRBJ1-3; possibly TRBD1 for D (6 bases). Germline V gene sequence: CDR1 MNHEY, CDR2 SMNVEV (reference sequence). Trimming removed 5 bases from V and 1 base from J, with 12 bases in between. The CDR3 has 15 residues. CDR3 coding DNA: TGTGCCAGCAGTAGTTTTACAGGGTCTGGAAACACCATATATTTT. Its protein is CASSSFTGSGNTIYF.

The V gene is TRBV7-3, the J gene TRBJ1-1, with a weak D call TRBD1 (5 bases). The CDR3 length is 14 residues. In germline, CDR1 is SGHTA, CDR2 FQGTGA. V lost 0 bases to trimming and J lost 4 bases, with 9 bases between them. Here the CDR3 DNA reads TGTGCCAGCAGCTTAACAGGGGAGGTCACTGAAGCTTTCTTT. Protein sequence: CASSLTGEVTEAFF.

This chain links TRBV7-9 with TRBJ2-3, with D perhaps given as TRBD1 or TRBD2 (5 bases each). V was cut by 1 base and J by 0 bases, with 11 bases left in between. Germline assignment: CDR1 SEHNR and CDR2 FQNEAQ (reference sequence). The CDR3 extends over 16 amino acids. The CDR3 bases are TGTGCCAGCAGCTTAGTACGGGGCAGAAGCACAGATACGCAGTATTTT. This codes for CASSLVRGRSTDTQYF.

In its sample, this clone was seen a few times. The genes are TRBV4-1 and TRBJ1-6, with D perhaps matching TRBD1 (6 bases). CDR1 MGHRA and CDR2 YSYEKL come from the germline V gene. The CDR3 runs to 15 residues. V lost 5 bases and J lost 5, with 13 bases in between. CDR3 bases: TGCGCCAGCAGCACACGGACAGACCATAATTCACCCCTCCACTTT. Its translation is CASSTRTDHNSPLHF.